This entry lists 20 T cell receptor beta chains sequenced from one sample in a study of shared clonotypes between healthy human individuals. Measured with immunoSEQ multiplex PCR; TCRdb has only the in-frame clones, and not every one. The table lists some 2,500,000 clones, 80% to 95% of them singletons. Source material: naive CD4+ T cells from PBMCs. Subset of the sample: CD45RA+ positively selected. All receptors derive from a young man in good health. Some clones in this sample may be carry-over from other donors' samples.

CDR3 in amino acids: CASSIEPGNQPQHF. For the CDR3, the DNA is TGTGCCAGCAGTATCGAGCCGGGCAATCAGCCCCAGCATTTT. The chain combines TRBV6-1 with TRBJ1-5; no reliable D call. The CDR3 extends over 14 amino acids. V dropped 5 bases and J dropped 2 bases, with 10 bases sitting between them. CDR1 is MNHNS, CDR2 SASEGT, per germline.

The chain has TRBV9 and TRBJ2-5; D is possibly TRBD2 (5 bases). The germline V gene encodes CDR1 SGDLS and CDR2 YYNGEE. Trimming shortened V by 2 bases and J by 2 bases, and 7 bases separated the two germline ends. The CDR3 has 13 amino acids. This chain's CDR3 is CASSVEDQETQYF. For the CDR3, the DNA is TGTGCCAGCAGCGTGGAGGATCAAGAGACCCAGTACTTC.

The V gene is TRBV10-3, the J gene TRBJ1-6; possibly TRBD1 for D (6 bases). In germline, CDR1 is ENHRY, CDR2 SYGVKD. The length of the CDR3 is 19 residues. Trimming pared 3 bases from V and 0 bases from J, leaving 18 bases between. CDR3 protein: CAISEVMIGQSSYNSPLHF. CDR3 nucleotides: TGTGCCATCAGTGAAGTGATGATAGGACAGAGCTCCTATAATTCACCCCTCCACTTT.

CDR3 sequence: CASSLRPAGGPQSEQFF. In DNA, the CDR3 is TGTGCCAGCAGTCTCCGCCCAGCGGGAGGGCCTCAGAGTGAGCAGTTCTTC. The chain joins TRBV27 to TRBJ2-1; 10 nucleotides align to TRBD2. Germline CDR1 is MNHEY and CDR2 is SMNVEV (reference sequence). The CDR3 contains 17 residues. With V trimmed by 5 bases and J by 9 bases, 16 bases remained unmatched.

The genes are TRBV19 and TRBJ1-1; TRBD1 matches at 11 bases. The length of the CDR3 is 17 residues. With V trimmed by 6 bases and J by 10 bases, 19 bases remained unmatched. Germline assignment: CDR1 LNHDA and CDR2 SQIVND (reference sequence). Written as DNA, the CDR3 is TGTGCCAGTAGAGGGCTGGACAGGGGGCGTGGAGGGGCCCTAGCTTTCTTT. Translated, it gives CASRGLDRGRGGALAFF.

J is TRBJ1-5 and V is TRBV4-2, with TRBD1 identical over 7 bases. The CDR3 is 16 amino acids. The V and J ends lost 0 bases and 5 bases, in that order; junction bases with no gene match: 7. Germline CDR1 reads LGHNA; CDR2 reads YNFKEQ. The CDR3 DNA follows: TGTGCCAGCAGCCAAGACCCAGGGGGGCGATATCAGCCCCAGCATTTT. It specifies CASSQDPGGRYQPQHF.

CDR3 region: CASSSNTRGGTEAFF. Written as DNA, the CDR3 is TGTGCCAGCAGCTCGAACACCCGGGGAGGCACTGAAGCTTTCTTT. The chain has TRBV5-4 and TRBJ1-1; D remains unclear. The V end lost 3 bases, the J end lost 4 bases, and 16 bases lay between the germline ends. The length of the CDR3 is 15 residues. Looked up from germline, CDR1 is SGHNT and CDR2 is YYREEE (reference sequence).

This sequence joins TRBV28 and TRBJ2-3; tentative D call: TRBD2 (5 bases). Trimming stripped 3 bases from V and 0 bases from J, with 10 bases between. CDR1 MDHEN and CDR2 SYDVKM come from the germline V gene. There are 15 residues in the CDR3. The DNA of the CDR3 is TGTGCCAGCAGTTTGATCTGGACTAGCACAGATACGCAGTATTTT. Its protein is CASSLIWTSTDTQYF.

J is TRBJ2-7 and V is TRBV7-9, with 10 bases aligning to TRBD2. Germline V gene lookup returns CDR1 SEHNR and CDR2 FQNEAQ (reference sequence). The CDR3 length is 16 residues. The junction had 11 bases not matched to a gene; V was cut back by 3 bases and J by 6 bases. Written as DNA, the CDR3 is TGTGCCAGCAGCTTCGGTCGGGCTAGCGGGAGTCCCGAGCAGTACTTC. The encoded protein is CASSFGRASGSPEQYF.

CDR3 amino acids: CASRGGTLGINEQFF. CDR3 nucleotide sequence: TGTGCCAGCAGGGGGGGCACCCTTGGGATCAATGAGCAGTTCTTC. The J gene is TRBJ2-1, the V gene TRBV27, with D possibly called TRBD1 or TRBD2 (6 bases each). Germline-derived CDR1 and CDR2 are MNHEY and SMNVEV (reference sequence). The CDR3 has 15 amino acids. Deletions cut 6 bases from V and 6 bases from J, with 18 bases between.

The DNA for the CDR3 is TGTGCCAGCAGCCCAAAACGGGGGGGCCGGGTGTGGAATGAGCAGTTCTTC. Amino acid sequence: CASSPKRGGRVWNEQFF. This sequence joins TRBV11-3 and TRBJ2-1; the match to TRBD2 covers 8 bases. V was pared by 5 bases and J by 7 bases, with 16 bases of the junction left unmatched. The germline V gene encodes CDR1 SGHNT and CDR2 YENEEA. This CDR3 contains 17 residues.

The J gene is TRBJ1-1, the V gene TRBV25-1, with 8 nucleotides matching TRBD1. V trimming: 9 bases; J trimming: 5 bases; junction bases outside the gene matches: 8. The CDR3 is made up of 13 amino acids. From germline, CDR1 is MGHDK and CDR2 SYGVNS. The CDR3 DNA follows: TGTGCCAGTGACCAGGGGGCGGGAACTGAAGCTTTCTTT. This codes for CASDQGAGTEAFF.

The rearrangement uses TRBV4-1 and TRBJ2-2; possibly TRBD1 for D (6 bases). Germline values: CDR1 MGHRA, CDR2 YSYEKL. The CDR3 sequence is 18 residues long. The ends were cut back, 1 base at V and 3 bases at J, with 18 bases in the middle. This chain's CDR3 is CASSQGGRAGVDTGELFF. CDR3 nucleotide sequence: TGCGCCAGCAGCCAAGGGGGTAGGGCAGGGGTTGACACCGGGGAGCTGTTTTTT.

The V gene is TRBV6-5, the J gene TRBJ2-2, with D tentatively TRBD2 (5 bases). Trimming left V 0 bases short and J 0 bases short, with 8 bases between. Germline lookup yields CDR1 MNHEY and CDR2 SVGAGI. The CDR3 extends over 16 amino acids. CDR3 residues: CASSYSELANTGELFF. For the CDR3, the DNA is TGTGCCAGCAGTTACTCAGAACTAGCGAACACCGGGGAGCTGTTTTTT.

The chain links TRBV9 to TRBJ1-5, with D perhaps matching TRBD1 (5 bases). The germline V gene encodes CDR1 SGDLS and CDR2 YYNGEE. CDR3 length: 15 residues. Trimming shortened V by 0 bases and J by 7 bases, and 14 bases separated the two germline ends. CDR3 sequence reads: CASSVEPTAGQPQHF. CDR3 nucleotides: TGTGCCAGCAGCGTAGAACCGACAGCTGGCCAGCCCCAGCATTTT. Full variable domain (remainder filled in from reference TRBV9 and TRBJ1-5): DSGVTQTPKHLITATGQRVTLRCSPRSGDLSVYWYQQSLDQGLQFLIQYYNGEERAKGNILERFSAQQFPDLHSELNLSSLELGDSALYFCASSVEPTAGQPQHFGDGTRLSIL.

The chain employs TRBV7-9 and TRBJ1-1; D remains ambiguous. Trimming removed 2 bases at V and 11 bases at J, with 18 bases between. The CDR3 totals 14 residues. The germline V gene has CDR1 SEHNR and CDR2 FQNEAQ (reference sequence). The CDR3 bases are TGTGCCAGCAGCTTATATGCGGGCCCCCCCGCGGCTTTCTTT. Protein product: CASSLYAGPPAAFF. The full variable domain, in which reference TRBV7-9 and TRBJ1-1 provide the parts outside the CDR3, is DTGVSQNPRHKITKRGQNVTFRCDPISEHNRLYWYRQTLGQGPEFLTYFQNEAQLEKSRLLSDRFSAERPKGSFSTLEIQRTEQGDSAMYLCASSLYAGPPAAFFGQGTRLTVV.

The chain recombines TRBV9 with TRBJ2-7; TRBD2 might be the D (7 bases). The CDR3 loop spans 14 amino acids. V shed 4 bases and J shed 5 bases, with 16 bases lying between them. Germline V gene data show CDR1 as SGDLS and CDR2 as YYNGEE. The CDR3 region has the DNA TGTGCCAGCAGCTTGGGCCTAGGGGGGGACGAGCAGTACTTC. This sequence encodes CASSLGLGGDEQYF.

The sample holds a few counts of this clone. In the same sample, other DNA sequences code for this CDR3. The J gene is TRBJ1-2, the V gene TRBV20-1; D gene unclear. Germline CDR1 reads DFQATT; CDR2 reads SNEGSKA (reference sequence). The ends were cut back, 4 bases at V and 6 bases at J, with 6 bases in the middle. CDR3 length equals 10 residues. The CDR3 nucleotides read TGCAGTGCTAAAGGGAATGGCTACACCTTC. Its protein is CSAKGNGYTF.

This clone was observed a single time. V and J are TRBV25-1 and TRBJ1-1; no clear D. CDR3 length: 13 amino acids. Trimming pared 0 bases from V and 10 bases from J, leaving 12 bases between. The V gene's germline CDR1 is MGHDK and CDR2 SYGVNS. The CDR3 loop is CASSEYDRGRAFF. The DNA of the CDR3 is TGTGCCAGCAGTGAATACGACCGAGGACGAGCTTTCTTT.

Worth noting for this clone: This CDR3 is also generated by other DNA sequences in the sample. This chain connects TRBV19 to TRBJ1-2; TRBD1 aligns across 9 bases. CDR3 size: 14 residues. Germline-derived CDR1 and CDR2 are LNHDA and SQIVND (reference sequence). Trimming removed 5 bases from V and 2 bases from J; junction bases left unmatched: 3. CDR3 loop: CASSSTGGNYGYTF. The CDR3 bases are TGTGCCAGTAGTTCGACAGGGGGAAACTATGGCTACACCTTC.